This TCR beta chain emerged from a study of radiotherapy plus CTLA-4 blockade in lung cancer. Whole-study context: Objective responses were observed in less than 20% of patients, and disease control was achieved by around 31%. Overall study findings and caveats: Interferon-beta and early blood T cell clone dynamics reportedly predicted response best. Researchers report tumor-derived TCR clones expanding in blood after radiotherapy plus ipilimumab.

For this clone: Antigen unknown.

Enrolled patients, whose metastatic non-small-cell lung cancer was chemo-refractory, received focal radiation plus CTLA-4 blockade with ipilimumab. The table came from immunoSEQ multiplex PCR; TCRdb's copy has only in-frame clones and leaves some out. The sample lists 23,000 or so clones; around 70% were seen once. The sequenced sample was peripheral blood, obtained from a patient treated with radiotherapy plus ipilimumab. The source of this sequence is a human donor with non-small cell lung cancer whose response to radiotherapy plus ipilimumab could not be evaluated.

CDR3 region: CASSAFWEGPNEQFF. The CDR3 region has the DNA TGTGCCAGCAGCGCCTTTTGGGAGGGTCCAAATGAGCAGTTCTTC. V usage is TRBV7-2 and J usage is TRBJ2-1; 7 bases line up with TRBD2. This CDR3 is built from 15 residues. The V and J ends lost 5 bases and 7 bases, in that order; junction bases with no gene match: 11. Germline CDR1 and CDR2: SGHTA and FQGNSA.